This entry features one T cell receptor (beta chain) sequence. These data originate in a study of blood T cell repertoires in COVID-19. Overall study: Spain, Italy and the United States supplied samples that represented acute and convalescent COVID-19.

The data were produced by immunoSEQ multiplex PCR, yet TCRdb's version contains in-frame clones alone and is incomplete. The top ten hold about 12% of the sample, which has fewer than 200,000 clones, roughly 76% seen once. Germline V lookup: CDR1 SEHNR, CDR2 FQNEAQ (reference sequence). With V trimmed by 5 bases and J by 4 bases, 11 bases remained unmatched. The CDR3 loop spans 16 amino acids. The sequence was collected from a woman of 80 years or more with COVID-19, enrolled during active disease. The chain combines TRBV7-9 with TRBJ2-3; 8 nucleotides match TRBD2. The sample comprised peripheral blood. The CDR3 nucleotides are TGTGCCAGCAGCCCCCGGGGGGGGCTAGCCGCAGATACGCAGTATTTT. It codes for CASSPRGGLAADTQYF.